This entry concerns a single TCR beta chain. What it binds is not known. This record belongs to a study of somatic mutations in cytotoxic T cells in rheumatoid arthritis. Study-level results: Healthy controls showed no age-related rise in CD8+ clonality, whereas rheumatoid arthritis patients did. There were about an eighth of the roughly 65 patients in whom the largest CD8+ clone exceeded 20% of CD8+ cells.

Study processing details: Among patient CD8+ clones larger than 1%, matches to published virus-specific TCRB sequences were rare. Generated by immunoSEQ multiplex PCR, the TCRdb table keeps only in-frame clones and is missing some. From that table come the V and J calls and clone size; the DNA was used to work out D and trimming. The repertoire holds some 15,000 clones, with about four fifths as singletons. The source is an adult with rheumatoid arthritis. What was sequenced was CD8+ T cells sorted from blood.

The CDR3 sequence: CASSVEAGLGTGELFF. The DNA for the CDR3 is TGTGCCAGCAGCGTAGAGGCGGGGTTGGGCACCGGGGAGCTGTTTTTT. This chain connects TRBV9 to TRBJ2-2; maybe TRBD2 (6 bases). The germline CDR1 and CDR2 sequences are SGDLS and YYNGEE. The CDR3 runs to 16 residues. Trimming left V 0 bases short and J 4 bases short, with 13 bases between.